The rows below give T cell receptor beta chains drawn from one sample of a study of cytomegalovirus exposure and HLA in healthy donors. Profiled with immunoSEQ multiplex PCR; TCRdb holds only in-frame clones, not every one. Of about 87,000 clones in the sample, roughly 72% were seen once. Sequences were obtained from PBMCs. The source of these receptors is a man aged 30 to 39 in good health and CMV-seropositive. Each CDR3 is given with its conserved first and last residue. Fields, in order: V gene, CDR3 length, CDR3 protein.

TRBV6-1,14,CASSEGIAAYGYTF
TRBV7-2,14,CASSFPDSLSGYTF
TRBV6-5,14,CASSYLGVSMEAFF
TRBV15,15,CATSRDRVSNQPQHF
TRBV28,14,CASSLRTGGGGYTF
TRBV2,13,CATSGQSNQPQHF
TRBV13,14,CASSKTGLRGGYTF
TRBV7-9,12,CASSFGTYEQFF
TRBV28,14,CASSPRAPGETQYF
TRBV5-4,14,CASSFGHRNTEAFF
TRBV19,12,CASSNRGEKLFF
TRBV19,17,CASRYRVREKDSYEQYF
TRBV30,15,CAWSARGHGKNIQYF
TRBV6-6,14,CASTVQGFNQPQHF
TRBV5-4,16,CASSYPGQGLTGELFF
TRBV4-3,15,CASSQTLTISYEQYF
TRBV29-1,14,CSVEESDRNYGYTF
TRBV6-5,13,CASGRAPVDGYTF
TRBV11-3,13,CASSLGLSTEAFF
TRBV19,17,CASSWTISRDGNQPQHF
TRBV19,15,CASREQVVAKNIQYF
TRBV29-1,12,CSVRGFTTEAFF
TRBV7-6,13,CASSLAQDVGYTF
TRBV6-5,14,CASRTTLMNPEAFF
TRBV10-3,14,CAISEYSRNTEAFF
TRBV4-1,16,CASSQVSGGANTEAFF
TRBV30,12,CAWSVRLETQYF
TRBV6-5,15,CASSYSPGDAYEQYF
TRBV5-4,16,CASSLGGGRGTDTQYF
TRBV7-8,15,CASSLKTLGTDGYTF
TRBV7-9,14,CASSPWGGRDEAFF
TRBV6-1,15,CASSEAGSGWQPQHF
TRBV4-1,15,CASSQRRDRYSPLHF
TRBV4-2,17,CASSQGQGYVLDTEAFF
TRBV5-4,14,CASSLRLAGGEQYF
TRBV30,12,CSWSRGYGEQFF
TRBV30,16,CAWSVQAPQGAGRQYF
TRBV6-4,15,CASSIRGGNTDTQYF
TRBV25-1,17,CASSEGLAGAGANVLTF
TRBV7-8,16,CASSSYESSLNTEAFF
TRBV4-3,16,CASSPSLAPITDEQFF
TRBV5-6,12,CASSFGTYEQYF
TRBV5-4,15,CASSPGTKNTGELFF
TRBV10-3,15,CAISEEGLAKNIQYF
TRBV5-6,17,CASSWGPPQGGANVLTF
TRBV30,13,CAWSVGARQPQHF
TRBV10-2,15,CASSRGFPSPDTQYF
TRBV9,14,CASSVLADPYGYTF
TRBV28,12,CASTTGFYGYTF
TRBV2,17,CASSEWGDREYQETQYF
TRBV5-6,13,CASSIQGAGELFF
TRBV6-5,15,CASSLLAGSYNEQFF
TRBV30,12,CAWNRGDQPQHF
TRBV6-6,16,CASSPAGQGNTDTQYF
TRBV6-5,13,CASSYPGGTEAFF
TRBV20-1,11,CSASGRETQYF